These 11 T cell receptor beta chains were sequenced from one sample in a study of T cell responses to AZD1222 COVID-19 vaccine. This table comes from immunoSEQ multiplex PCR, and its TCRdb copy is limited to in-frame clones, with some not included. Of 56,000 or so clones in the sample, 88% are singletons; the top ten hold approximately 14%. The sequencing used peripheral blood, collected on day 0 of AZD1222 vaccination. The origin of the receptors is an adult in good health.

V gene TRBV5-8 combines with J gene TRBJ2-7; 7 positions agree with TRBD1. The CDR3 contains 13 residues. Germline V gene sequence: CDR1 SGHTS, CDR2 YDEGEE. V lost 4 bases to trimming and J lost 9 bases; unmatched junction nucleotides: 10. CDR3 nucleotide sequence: TGTGCCAGCAGCCAAGGACAGGTCCTATGGCAGTACTTC. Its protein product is CASSQGQVLWQYF.

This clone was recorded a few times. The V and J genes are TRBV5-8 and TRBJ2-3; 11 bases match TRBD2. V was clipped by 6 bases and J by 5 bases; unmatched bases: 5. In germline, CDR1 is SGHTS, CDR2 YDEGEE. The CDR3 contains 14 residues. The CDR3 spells CASNSGRAEDTQYF. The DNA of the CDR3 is TGTGCCAGCAATAGCGGGAGGGCCGAAGATACGCAGTATTTT.

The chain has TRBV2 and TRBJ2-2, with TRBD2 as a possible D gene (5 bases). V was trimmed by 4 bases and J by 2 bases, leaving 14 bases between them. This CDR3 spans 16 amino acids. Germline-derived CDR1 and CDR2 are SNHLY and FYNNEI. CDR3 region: CASSVDSVLNTGELFF. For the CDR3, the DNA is TGTGCCAGCAGTGTTGATAGCGTATTAAACACCGGGGAGCTGTTTTTT.

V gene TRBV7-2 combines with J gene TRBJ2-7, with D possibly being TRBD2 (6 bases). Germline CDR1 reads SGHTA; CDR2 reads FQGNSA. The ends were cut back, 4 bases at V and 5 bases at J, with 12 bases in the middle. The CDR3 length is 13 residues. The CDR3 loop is CASSSTAGDEQYF. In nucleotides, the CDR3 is TGTGCCAGCAGCTCAACAGCGGGCGACGAGCAGTACTTC.

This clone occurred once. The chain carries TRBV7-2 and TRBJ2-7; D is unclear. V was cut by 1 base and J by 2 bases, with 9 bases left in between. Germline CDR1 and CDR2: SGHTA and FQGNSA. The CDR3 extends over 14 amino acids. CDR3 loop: CASSLGTMPYEQYF. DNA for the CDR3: TGTGCCAGCAGCTTAGGCACGATGCCCTACGAGCAGTACTTC.

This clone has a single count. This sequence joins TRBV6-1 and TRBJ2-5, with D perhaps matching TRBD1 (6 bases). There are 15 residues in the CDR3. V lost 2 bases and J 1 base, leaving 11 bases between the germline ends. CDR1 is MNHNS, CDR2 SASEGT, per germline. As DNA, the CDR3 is TGTGCCAGCAGTGAAAGGGCACAGGGCCAAGAGACCCAGTACTTC. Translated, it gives CASSERAQGQETQYF.

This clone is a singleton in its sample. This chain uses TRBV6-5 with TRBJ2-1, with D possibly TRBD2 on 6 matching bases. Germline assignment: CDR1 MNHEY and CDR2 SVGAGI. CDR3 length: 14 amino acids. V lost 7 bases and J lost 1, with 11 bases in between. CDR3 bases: TGTGCCAGCAAAGGAGGGGTGTCCTACAATGAGCAGTTCTTC. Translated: CASKGGVSYNEQFF.

CDR3 bases: TGTGCCACCAGTAGTAGCAGCAATGAGCAGTTCTTC. Encoded protein: CATSSSSNEQFF. This chain links TRBV24-1 with TRBJ2-1; no reliable D call. This CDR3 is 12 amino acids long. Germline V CDR1 and CDR2: KGHDR, SFDVKD. The V and J ends lost 6 bases and 6 bases respectively, with 8 bases between them.

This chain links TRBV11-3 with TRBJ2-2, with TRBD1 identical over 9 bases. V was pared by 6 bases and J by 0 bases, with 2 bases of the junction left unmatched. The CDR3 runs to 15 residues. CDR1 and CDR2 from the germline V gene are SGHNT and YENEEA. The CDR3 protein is CASSRDRANTGELFF. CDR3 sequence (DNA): TGTGCCAGCAGTAGGGACAGGGCGAACACCGGGGAGCTGTTTTTT. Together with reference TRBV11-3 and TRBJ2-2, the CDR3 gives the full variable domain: EAGVVQSPRYKIIEKKQPVAFWCNPISGHNTLYWYLQNLGQGPELLIRYENEEAVDDSQLPKDRFSAERLKGVDSTLKIQPAELGDSAVYLCASSRDRANTGELFFGEGSRLTVL.

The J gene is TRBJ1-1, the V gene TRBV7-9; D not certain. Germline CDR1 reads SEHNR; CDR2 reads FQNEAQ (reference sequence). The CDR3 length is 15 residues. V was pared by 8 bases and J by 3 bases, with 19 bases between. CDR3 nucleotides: TGTGCCAGCGGCGGCGGGGTTAGGATAGACACTGAAGCTTTCTTT. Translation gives CASGGGVRIDTEAFF.

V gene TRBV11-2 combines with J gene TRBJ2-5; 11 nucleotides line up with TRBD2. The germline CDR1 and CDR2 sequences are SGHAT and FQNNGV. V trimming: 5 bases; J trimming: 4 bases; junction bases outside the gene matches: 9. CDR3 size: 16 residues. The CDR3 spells CASSIGLAGGPETQYF. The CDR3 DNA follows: TGTGCCAGCAGCATCGGGCTAGCGGGAGGCCCAGAGACCCAGTACTTC.